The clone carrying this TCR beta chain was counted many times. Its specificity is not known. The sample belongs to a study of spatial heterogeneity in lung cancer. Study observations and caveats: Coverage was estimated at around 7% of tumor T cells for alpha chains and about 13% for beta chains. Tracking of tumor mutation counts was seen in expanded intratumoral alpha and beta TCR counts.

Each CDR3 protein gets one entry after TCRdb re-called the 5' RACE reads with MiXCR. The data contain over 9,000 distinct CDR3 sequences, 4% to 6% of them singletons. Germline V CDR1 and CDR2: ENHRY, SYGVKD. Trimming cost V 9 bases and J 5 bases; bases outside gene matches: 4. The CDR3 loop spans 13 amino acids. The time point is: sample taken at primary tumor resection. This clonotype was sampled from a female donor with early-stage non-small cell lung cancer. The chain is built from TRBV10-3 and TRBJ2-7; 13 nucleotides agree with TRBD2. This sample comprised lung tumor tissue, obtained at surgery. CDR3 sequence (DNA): TGTGCCATTGGGACTAGCGGGGCGGACGAGCAGTACTTC. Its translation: CAIGTSGADEQYF.